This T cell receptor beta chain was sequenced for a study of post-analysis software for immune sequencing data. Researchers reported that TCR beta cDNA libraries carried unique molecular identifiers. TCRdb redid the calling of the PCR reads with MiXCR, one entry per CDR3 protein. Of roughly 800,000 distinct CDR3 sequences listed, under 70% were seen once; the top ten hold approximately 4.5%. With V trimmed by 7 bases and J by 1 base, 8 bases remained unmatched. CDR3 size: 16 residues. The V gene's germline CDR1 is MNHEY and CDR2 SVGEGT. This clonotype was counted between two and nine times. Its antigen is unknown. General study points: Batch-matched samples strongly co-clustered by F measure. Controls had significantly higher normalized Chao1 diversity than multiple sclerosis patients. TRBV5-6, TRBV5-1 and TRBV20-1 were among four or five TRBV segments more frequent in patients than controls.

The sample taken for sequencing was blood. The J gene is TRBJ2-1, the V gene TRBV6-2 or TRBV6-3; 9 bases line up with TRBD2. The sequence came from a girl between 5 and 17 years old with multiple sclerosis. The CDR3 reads CASTGVAGVSYNEQFF. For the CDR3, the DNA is TGTGCCAGCACCGGGGTAGCGGGAGTGTCCTACAATGAGCAGTTCTTC.